This TCR beta chain was sequenced for a study of T cells after yellow fever vaccination (dated by TCRdb to between 2018 and 2020). Broadly, across the study: The SMART-Seq v4 Ultra Low Input RNA kit was used to prepare libraries from fractions with low cell numbers. The cohort comprised two healthy male donors, one aged 18 to 29 and one aged 30 to 39 years. To track T-cell clones before and after primary and booster YFV17D yellow fever vaccination, bulk TCR alpha and beta repertoires were sequenced longitudinally. Blood was drawn at multiple timepoints before and after primary and secondary immunization, with bulk PBMC replicates and cell subsets isolated.

Germline trimming: 6 bases from V, 9 bases from J; junction bases outside gene matches: 5. Including the terminal cysteine and phenylalanine, the CDR3 comprises 12 residues. Kept here is only the CDR3 DNA, which spans 36 bases and is read in frame from base 1. As encoded in the germline V gene, CDR1 is MNHEY while CDR2 is SVGAGI. Study-wide conclusions, independent of this receptor: Computational filtering was required because FACS-sorted repertoires could contain abundant contaminating clonotypes from the bulk population. Because the study included only two donors, the extent to which the findings can be generalized is limited. After the booster, most of the clones that had expanded following primary vaccination were detected again (about 95% of CD4 and around 88% of CD8), which suggests that memory was broadly maintained. Compared with the primary T-cell response, the secondary T-cell response was faster but weaker, reaching its peak on day 5 rather than on day 15. A small fraction of clonotypes showed up in both the CD4 and CD8 compartments, probably as a result of convergent recombination.

Sequencer: Illumina NovaSeq 6000. TCR cDNA was synthesized by 5'RACE template switching, through which a universal primer site and unique molecular identifiers were introduced. Priming for cDNA synthesis came from both the TCR alpha and TCR beta constant segments. Library amplification used two PCR steps, and the second PCR step added sample barcodes and sequencing adapters. Sequencing of the libraries was done on either Illumina HiSeq 2500 (2x100 bp) or NovaSeq (2x150 bp). On the authors' methods: Demultiplexing of reads and collapsing into UMI consensus sequences were performed with MIGEC, and V(D)J alignment was carried out with MiXCR. Vaccine-responding clonotypes were defined with edgeR using replicate PBMC samples, requiring FDR below 0.01 and a log2 fold change above 5 up to day 15. Bulk clonotypes were assigned CD4 or CD8 identity according to which sequenced CD4 or CD8 repertoire held them at higher abundance. The public reads were quality trimmed at Q25 with fastp and then assembled into clones with MiXCR by TCRdb, keeping productive beta chains. Entries that share a CDR3 protein sequence are merged under the most common genes and DNA. In this record, the V and J calls reflect TCRdb's handling and not the investigators' own analysis. In all, the sample holds approximately 170,000 distinct CDR3 sequences, and approximately 9.9% of those were seen once. 36% of the sample comes from the top ten.

Sample treatment or condition, as interpreted from the label and publication: live attenuated yellow fever vaccine strain. A standard Ficoll-Paque protocol was used to isolate PBMCs from peripheral blood. Dynabeads CD4 and CD8 positive selection kits were used to isolate CD4 and CD8 T-cell fractions. TriZol was used to extract RNA from bulk PBMCs, from CD4 and CD8 fractions, and from dextramer-positive and dextramer-negative fractions. With regard to this clonotype: Its antigen specificity is not known. No much larger clone exists at a distance of one base, and base qualities are not known.

The chain was built from TRBV6-5 and TRBJ2-1, and TRBD1 aligns with 7 junction nucleotides. The source is a man younger than 30 who received the YFV17D yellow fever vaccine. The sequencing used CD8+ T cells sorted from PBMCs, collected 15 days after the yellow fever booster vaccination. In nucleotides, the sequence is TGTGCCAGCAGAGCAGGGGGTAGTGAGCAGTTCTTC. Its protein is CASRAGGSEQFF.